The sequence of this T cell receptor beta chain was determined in a study of shared clonotypes between healthy human individuals. The overall study: Donors had three CD4 naive, three CD4 memory, two CD8 naive and one CD8 memory plate apiece.

Comment on this clone: No antigen is known for it.

In the naive CD8 group, cells lacked CD45RO and were positively selected for CCR7, so terminally differentiated effector memory CD45RA+ cells were left out. Deep was the level at which the assay was run. The protocol was immunoSEQ multiplex PCR, while the TCRdb copy is restricted to in-frame clones and leaves out a portion. Among 700,000 to 950,000 clones listed, roughly 96% were seen once. Study-wide results and caveats: Naive subsets generally had larger estimated richness than memory subsets. The authors sampled blood alone, and tissue repertoires likely differ.

Sequencing was done on a sample of naive CD8+ T cells sorted from blood. This receptor was obtained from a man between 25 and 39 years old in good health.

The CDR3 spells CASSLGGEEQYF. The DNA of the CDR3 is TGTGCCAGCAGCTTAGGGGGGGAGGAGCAGTACTTC. The chain couples TRBV7-9 to TRBJ2-7; D is perhaps TRBD2 (6 bases). This CDR3 comprises 12 residues. Germline values: CDR1 SEHNR, CDR2 FQNEAQ (reference sequence). The V and J ends lost 1 base and 7 bases respectively, with 8 bases between them.